This T cell receptor beta chain emerged from a study of lymphopenia after photon versus proton radiotherapy. Findings of the study overall: Post-nadir diversity loss with photons came from oligoclonal expansion, particularly CD8+ Temra cells. A bigger post-nadir fall in TCR diversity correlated inversely with survival time in deceased patients. Authors raise, but do not show, better survival with proton therapy. Under photons, naive T cells and diversity fell while effector/memory populations rose.

As regards this clone: Its target is not known.

TCRdb keeps only in-frame clones here, not all; method: immunoSEQ multiplex PCR. The top ten hold roughly 24% of the sample, which has fewer than 25,000 clones, about 80% seen once. Germline loops: CDR1 MNHEY, CDR2 SMNVEV (reference sequence). V was shortened by 3 bases and J by 4 bases, with 13 bases between the two germline ends. The CDR3 has 14 residues. The rearrangement joins TRBV27 to TRBJ2-7, with D perhaps TRBD1 (7 bases). This specimen was peripheral blood, taken from a patient treated with photon-based radiotherapy. The sequence was collected from a man in his forties with gastric cancer. The CDR3 DNA reads as TGTGCCAGCAGTTTCGGACTACAGGGGTACGAGCAGTACTTC. Protein product: CASSFGLQGYEQYF.